This T cell receptor beta chain was sequenced in a study of T cell repertoires in cytomegalovirus infection. This clonotype was recorded many times. TCRdb re-derived calls from the reads in MiXCR, one entry per CDR3 protein. Counted here are 200,000 to 300,000 distinct CDR3 sequences, 8% to 9.5% occurring once; the ten biggest clones make up about 15%. V lost 1 base and J 6 bases, leaving 16 bases between the germline ends. This CDR3 has 15 residues. Per germline, CDR1 SGHTA and CDR2 FQGNSA. The specimen sequenced was PBMCs. The sequence derives from a human donor in good health (CMV status not recorded). Some clones in this sample may be carry-over from other donors' samples. The chain couples TRBV7-2 to TRBJ2-7; either TRBD1 or TRBD2 may supply D (5 bases each). CDR3: CASSLGGTGSSEQYF. CDR3 nucleotides: TGTGCCAGCAGCTTAGGGGGGACCGGGTCTTCCGAGCAGTACTTC.